A single sample is the source of the 20 T cell receptor beta chains below, sequenced in a study of blood T cell repertoires in COVID-19. Clones were read by immunoSEQ multiplex PCR, and TCRdb kept only the in-frame ones, dropping some. This table holds 150,000 to 200,000 clones, roughly 82% found once. The specimen was PBMCs or T cells enriched from blood (not recorded which). All receptors come from a woman aged 60-70 years with acute COVID-19.

This clone was detected only a few times. The CDR3 spells CASSLSRRADEKLFF. CDR3 in DNA: TGCGCCAGCAGCTTGTCCCGCAGGGCGGATGAAAAACTGTTTTTT. The J gene is TRBJ1-4, the V gene TRBV5-1, with a weak D call TRBD1 (5 bases). CDR3 size: 15 residues. The V and J ends lost 1 base and 6 bases respectively, with 13 bases between them. Per germline, CDR1 SGHRS and CDR2 YFSETQ. The full variable domain, rest sourced from reference TRBV5-1 and TRBJ1-4, is KAGVTQTPRYLIKTRGQQVTLSCSPISGHRSVSWYQQTPGQGLQFLFEYFSETQRNKGNFPGRFSGRQFSNSRSEMNVSTLELGDSALYLCASSLSRRADEKLFFGSGTQLSVL.

The chain recombines TRBV5-8 with TRBJ1-1; possibly TRBD1 for D (5 bases). Trimming took off 4 bases at V and 6 bases at J, with 19 bases between the two ends. The CDR3 has 15 amino acids. The germline V gene encodes CDR1 SGHTS and CDR2 YDEGEE. The CDR3 nucleotides read TGTGCCAGCAGCGGAAGCGGCCTTGCGGGGGCTGAAGCTTTCTTT. Translation: CASSGSGLAGAEAFF.

V usage is TRBV4-1 and J usage is TRBJ1-6; 8 positions match TRBD1. The V segment lost 0 bases and the J segment 0 bases; nucleotides outside the gene matches: 7. Germline CDR1 and CDR2: MGHRA and YSYEKL. This CDR3 contains 19 residues. CDR3 nucleotides: TGCGCCAGCAGCCAAGATGACAGGGGCCTGAGCTCCTATAATTCACCCCTCCACTTT. Translating gives CASSQDDRGLSSYNSPLHF.

The chain links TRBV6-5 to TRBJ2-5; 10 positions match TRBD2. Looked up from germline, CDR1 is MNHEY and CDR2 is SVGAGI. CDR3 length: 15 residues. The J segment lost 2 bases and the V segment lost 8 bases, leaving 8 bases of the junction unmatched. CDR3 sequence (DNA): TGTGCCAGCTTAAAGCGGGGGGGCGGGCAAGAGACCCAGTACTTC. Amino acid sequence: CASLKRGGGQETQYF.

The rearrangement uses TRBV7-2 and TRBJ1-2, with D possibly TRBD1 on 5 matching bases. The CDR3 is 15 residues long. Germline V gives CDR1 SGHTA, CDR2 FQGNSA. Trimming cost V 5 bases and J 6 bases, with 19 bases left between them. As DNA, the CDR3 is TGTGCCAGCAGCAACCGGATGGGAGGGGTGGATGGCTACACCTTC. Its translation is CASSNRMGGVDGYTF.

This chain uses TRBV9 with TRBJ2-1; TRBD2 matches at 8 bases. The CDR3 loop spans 19 amino acids. The V gene's germline CDR1 is SGDLS and CDR2 YYNGEE. Trimming cost V 4 bases and J 2 bases; bases outside gene matches: 17. As DNA, the CDR3 is TGTGCCAGCAGCACGTCCGGACCCTTAGCGGGGCAAACCTACAATGAGCAGTTCTTC. This gives the protein CASSTSGPLAGQTYNEQFF.

The chain links TRBV19 to TRBJ1-1; TRBD1 aligns across 7 bases. V was pared by 6 bases and J by 3 bases, with 7 bases of the junction left unmatched. The CDR3 runs 14 residues. Germline values: CDR1 LNHDA, CDR2 SQIVND (reference sequence). In DNA form, the CDR3 reads TGTGCCAGTAGCTCGGGGACAGATTACACTGAAGCTTTCTTT. Its protein product is CASSSGTDYTEAFF.

The chain couples TRBV7-9 to TRBJ1-5, with no clear D. Germline values: CDR1 SEHNR, CDR2 FQNEAQ (reference sequence). The germline V and J ends were trimmed by 1 base and 7 bases, with 11 bases remaining between them. CDR3 length: 14 residues. The CDR3: CASSLGAGTQPQHF. CDR3 coding DNA: TGTGCCAGCAGCTTAGGGGCAGGAACACAGCCCCAGCATTTT.

This clone was found a few times. This rearrangement joins TRBV18 to TRBJ2-1; D perhaps matches TRBD1 (6 bases). V was shortened by 0 bases and J by 5 bases, with 11 bases between the two germline ends. There are 15 residues in the CDR3. From germline, CDR1 is KGHSH and CDR2 LQKENI. The CDR3 sequence is CASSPPGAWDNEQFF. CDR3 bases: TGTGCCAGCTCACCACCGGGGGCTTGGGACAATGAGCAGTTCTTC.

The chain employs TRBV4-2 and TRBJ2-1; 8 bases agree with TRBD1. Germline V CDR1 and CDR2: LGHNA, YNFKEQ. The CDR3 covers 15 residues. With V trimmed by 2 bases and J by 10 bases, 10 bases remained unmatched. The DNA for the CDR3 is TGTGCCAGCAGCCAACAGGGTGACAGGGGAGGCGAGCAGTTCTTC. Its protein product is CASSQQGDRGGEQFF.

V gene TRBV11-2 combines with J gene TRBJ1-1, with D hard to call. The CDR3 loop spans 13 amino acids. V was clipped by 5 bases and J by 1 base, with 8 bases between them. The germline V gene encodes CDR1 SGHAT and CDR2 FQNNGV. The chain's CDR3 is CASSVQRNTEAFF. Written as DNA, the CDR3 is TGTGCCAGCAGCGTACAGAGGAACACTGAAGCTTTCTTT.

This clone was seen a single time. The chain has TRBV21-1 and TRBJ1-6; TRBD1 was called by the table and not checked on the DNA. TRBV21-1 constitutes a pseudogene. The CDR3 has 15 residues. As DNA, the CDR3 is TGTGCCAGCAGCAAAGGGGACAGCTTCCGTTGGACCCTCCACTTT. Translating gives CASSKGDSFRWTLHF.

This clone showed up just a few times. The chain links TRBV7-9 to TRBJ2-1; 8 bases are a match to TRBD2. The CDR3 extends over 14 amino acids. CDR1 and CDR2 (germline): SEHNR, FQNEAQ (reference sequence). Trimming at V came to 3 bases and at J to 9 bases, leaving 7 bases not matched to a gene. This CDR3 is CASSFAGGQSEQFF. CDR3 nucleotides: TGTGCCAGCAGCTTCGCGGGAGGCCAGAGTGAGCAGTTCTTC.

The genes are TRBV24-1 and TRBJ2-1; 11 nucleotides match TRBD2. The CDR3 runs 16 residues. The germline CDR1 and CDR2 sequences are KGHDR and SFDVKD. Unmatched junction bases numbered 4, after V lost 5 bases and J lost 2 bases. CDR3 DNA sequence: TGTGCCACCAGTGTCGCTAGCGGGAGGACCTACAATGAGCAGTTCTTC. Translating it yields CATSVASGRTYNEQFF.

J is TRBJ2-7 and V is TRBV5-1; D is possibly TRBD2 (6 bases). This CDR3 spans 13 amino acids. The ends were cut back, 0 bases at V and 3 bases at J, with 7 bases in the middle. Germline V gives CDR1 SGHRS, CDR2 YFSETQ. CDR3 DNA sequence: TGCGCCAGCAGCTTGGGGGACTTCTACGAGCAGTACTTC. It is translated as CASSLGDFYEQYF.

Only one count was recorded for this clone. The chain combines TRBV7-2 with TRBJ1-1; no clear D gene. The CDR3 is 13 residues long. Germline CDR1 and CDR2: SGHTA and FQGNSA. Between the trimmed V and J ends, which lost 4 bases and 0 bases, there was a span of 6 bases. This chain's CDR3 is CASSSTMNTEAFF. The DNA of the CDR3 is TGTGCCAGCAGCTCGACAATGAACACTGAAGCTTTCTTT.

The chain employs TRBV19 and TRBJ1-5; possibly TRBD1 for D (6 bases). The CDR3 has 15 residues. The V gene's germline CDR1 is LNHDA and CDR2 SQIVND (reference sequence). V shed 6 bases and J shed 2 bases, with 14 bases lying between them. The CDR3 loop reads CASSRAGVGNQPQHF. CDR3 nucleotides: TGTGCCAGTAGCCGAGCAGGGGTGGGCAATCAGCCCCAGCATTTT.

This chain uses TRBV6-6 with TRBJ1-5; a weak D match, TRBD1 (6 bases). Germline values: CDR1 MNHNY, CDR2 SVGAGI (reference sequence). Trimming took 4 bases from V and 3 from J, leaving 10 bases between them. This CDR3 region has 14 residues. CDR3 protein: CASSLDSLNQPQHF. In DNA, the CDR3 is TGTGCCAGCAGTTTGGACAGTCTCAATCAGCCCCAGCATTTT.

The J gene is TRBJ2-4, the V gene TRBV3-1 (or the pseudogene TRBV3-2); 8 bases line up with TRBD1. Germline CDR1 LGHDT, CDR2 YNNKEL (reference sequence). The CDR3 loop spans 16 amino acids. Trimming took 4 bases from V and 3 from J; bases not matched to a gene: 8. This chain's CDR3 is CASSRQGAPGKNIQYF. For the CDR3, the DNA is TGTGCCAGCAGCCGCCAGGGGGCTCCCGGCAAAAACATTCAGTACTTC.

The V gene is TRBV19, the J gene TRBJ1-1; D not certain. This CDR3 comprises 13 residues. Trimming removed 4 bases from V and 1 base from J, with 7 bases in between. The germline V gene encodes CDR1 LNHDA and CDR2 SQIVND (reference sequence). CDR3 residues: CASSKHPNTEAFF. The CDR3 coding sequence is TGTGCCAGTAGTAAACACCCGAACACTGAAGCTTTCTTT.